Below, one T cell receptor beta chain is given with its context. This clone was picked up a small number of times. Its antigen specificity is not known. One base away there is no much larger clone; base qualities are not given. The source of the sample is a study of beta chain features in type 1 diabetes (dated by TCRdb to between 2017 and 2018). About the study as a whole: Patients and healthy donors did not differ in mean age, gender distribution, total cell number or subset yield. A total of approximately 100,000,000 sorted cells were examined across all samples, and the number of cells per subset was strongly correlated with RNA yield. The study compared TCRB repertoires of sorted circulating CD4+ T cell subsets between recently diagnosed type 1 diabetes patients and matched healthy donors. Naive and central memory subsets were obtained from all 30 or so donors, but regulatory and stem cell-like memory subsets were isolated from only 8 patients and 8 healthy donors.

The CDR3 measures 15 amino acids from cysteine to phenylalanine. Only CDR3 DNA is held: 45 bases, read in frame from base 1. The V end loses 5 bases and the J end loses 0 bases, and a stretch of 14 bases separates them. The CDR1 and CDR2 encoded by the germline V gene (reference sequence) are MNHEY and SMNVEV. Each donor gave one peripheral blood draw, averaging roughly 100 mL, which was collected into heparinised tubes. Using a panel that included CD45RO, CCR7, CD25, CD127, CD95 and CD27, naive, central memory, regulatory and stem cell-like memory CD4+ T cells were sorted on a BD FACSAria II. Every sorted population had a purity above 95%. Right away, PBMCs were isolated by Lymphoprep density gradient centrifugation and were stained directly, with no culture step. To minimize batch effects, samples were stained and sorted in pairs, one healthy donor with one patient per experiment. The High Capacity cDNA Reverse Transcription Kit was used to reverse transcribe all of the isolated RNA, meaning that expressed TCRB transcripts were what got sequenced. Deep immunoSEQ sequencing was applied to naive, central memory and regulatory T cell samples, giving an average of about 3.8 million total reads per sample. Sorted cells were lysed in RLT buffer and RNA was extracted with DNase-treated RNeasy Micro or Mini kits, depending on cell number. To prevent cross-contamination, each cell subset was processed individually, whereas patient and healthy donor samples were processed jointly. Using the immunoSEQ multiplex PCR, TCRB sequences were amplified from cDNA into 87-bp fragments spanning the CDR3 region. Amplicons were sequenced on the Illumina HiSeq platform. The authors' pipeline ran thus. PCR bias was corrected computationally using synthetic template baselines, and reads within Hamming distance 2 were collapsed, with unmergeable singletons discarded. By aligning reads against IMGT, V, D and J genes, CDR3 length, and insertions or deletions at six rearrangement sites were assigned. Clonotype counts were normalized to sorted cell number within each subset before computing true diversity and Gini coefficients with the tcR R package. The overlap coefficient, calculated on TCRB nucleotide sequences, was used to measure repertoire sharing. TCRdb's version of the immuneACCESS table is confined to in-frame rearrangements and falls short of the full clone set. An unresolved V gene accounts for under half of the shortfall where checked; the remainder is of unknown origin. That table supplies the V and J calls and clone size; D and trimming were determined from the DNA. Here the sample has about 160,000 clones; about 8.1% occur a single time. 0.65% of the sample goes to the ten largest clones.

Study-level results and caveats: In all four CD4+ subsets, TCRB CDR3 length was moderately but significantly shorter in type 1 diabetes patients. At VDJ recombination sites, patients with type 1 diabetes made fewer insertions and deleted more nucleotides, a pattern implying thymic rearrangement abnormalities. Because small numbers of individuals were included in the HLA sub-analyses, any influence of HLA type on TCRB rearrangement was left unresolved. Because cDNA was sequenced instead of genomic DNA, highly expressing activated cells could be over-represented, though the groups showed no difference in activation or CD3 levels. Shorter templates might have been favored by PCR, but patient and control samples were amplified and corrected together, so both groups would have been affected equally by any skew. Naive, central memory and regulatory TCRB repertoires appeared to be more alike among patients than among healthy donors.

The chain is encoded by TRBV27 joined to TRBJ2-7; a tentative D match to TRBD2 spans 6 bases. The clonotype was recovered from a man between 18 and 35 years old in good health. Sequenced: central memory CD4+ T cells from blood. The base sequence is TGTGCCAGCAGTACTCAAGAAGCGGGCTCCTACGAGCAGTACTTC. Translation gives CASSTQEAGSYEQYF.